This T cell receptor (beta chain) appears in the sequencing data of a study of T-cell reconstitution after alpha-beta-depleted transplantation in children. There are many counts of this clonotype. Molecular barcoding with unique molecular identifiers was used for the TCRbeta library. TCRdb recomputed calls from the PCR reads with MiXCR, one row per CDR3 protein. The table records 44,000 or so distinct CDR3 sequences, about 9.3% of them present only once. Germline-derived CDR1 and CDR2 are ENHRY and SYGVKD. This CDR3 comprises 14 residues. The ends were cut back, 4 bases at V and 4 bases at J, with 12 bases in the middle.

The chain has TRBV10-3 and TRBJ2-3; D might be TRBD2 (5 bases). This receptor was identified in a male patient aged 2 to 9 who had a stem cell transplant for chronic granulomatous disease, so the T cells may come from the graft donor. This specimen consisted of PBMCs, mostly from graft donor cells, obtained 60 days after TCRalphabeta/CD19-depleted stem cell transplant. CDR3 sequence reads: CAISGRGTADTQYF. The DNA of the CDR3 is TGTGCCATCAGTGGACGGGGTACTGCAGATACGCAGTATTTT.